Following are 25 T cell receptor beta chains from one sample sequenced in a study of blood T cell repertoires in COVID-19. Using immunoSEQ multiplex PCR, the repertoire was profiled, and TCRdb retains in-frame clones only, with some absent. The sample lists 200,000 to 250,000 clones; around 84% were seen once. Material for sequencing was peripheral blood. The source is a woman aged 80 or older with active or convalescent COVID-19.

The chain carries TRBV5-5 and TRBJ1-2; tentatively, D is TRBD1 (6 bases). Trimming shortened V by 5 bases and J by 0 bases, and 14 bases separated the two germline ends. The CDR3 is made up of 15 amino acids. Germline-derived CDR1 and CDR2 are SGHKS and YYEKEE (reference sequence). CDR3 region: CASRRQAASNYGYTF. For the CDR3, the DNA is TGTGCCAGCAGAAGACAGGCCGCTTCTAACTATGGCTACACCTTC.

V usage is TRBV7-9 and J usage is TRBJ2-1; possible D gene TRBD1, 5 bases. Germline V gives CDR1 SEHNR, CDR2 FQNEAQ (reference sequence). Trimming stripped 4 bases from V and 3 bases from J, with 16 bases between. There are 16 residues in the CDR3. The CDR3 spells CASSSSSSGIYNEQFF. DNA of the CDR3: TGTGCCAGCAGCTCGTCCTCCTCAGGGATCTACAATGAGCAGTTCTTC.

This sequence joins TRBV15 and TRBJ2-7; perhaps TRBD2 as D (6 bases). Germline values: CDR1 LNHNV, CDR2 YYDKDF (reference sequence). Trimming pared 1 base from V and 3 bases from J, leaving 16 bases between. The CDR3 is 16 residues long. CDR3 bases: TGTGCCACCAGCAGAGTTGAGGGACTGAATCGCTACGAGCAGTACTTC. Translated: CATSRVEGLNRYEQYF.

The chain couples TRBV4-1 to TRBJ2-3; D not certain. The germline V gene encodes CDR1 MGHRA and CDR2 YSYEKL. The CDR3 has 16 amino acids. Trimming took off 0 bases at V and 7 bases at J, with 17 bases between the two ends. In DNA form, the CDR3 reads TGCGCCAGCAGCCAAGATCGAGGAACGATGGTCTATACGCAGTATTTT. This encodes CASSQDRGTMVYTQYF.

This clone was counted a single time. The CDR3 DNA reads as TGTGCCAGCAGCTTGGAGATAGCGGGAGTGGGGACCGGGGAGCTGTTTTTT. This codes for CASSLEIAGVGTGELFF. The chain links TRBV5-4 to TRBJ2-2; TRBD2 matches at 9 bases. V shed 0 bases, J shed 5 bases, and the junction held 8 bases outside the gene matches. CDR1 SGHNT and CDR2 YYREEE come from the germline V gene (reference sequence). The CDR3 extends over 17 amino acids.

The J gene is TRBJ1-5, the V gene TRBV28, with D unclear. Germline V CDR1 and CDR2: MDHEN, SYDVKM. The length of the CDR3 is 11 residues. Trimming removed 5 bases at V and 5 bases at J, with 4 bases between. CDR3 nucleotide sequence: TGTGCCAGCAGTACGGATCAGCCCCAGCATTTT. Amino acids: CASSTDQPQHF. Using reference TRBV28 and TRBJ1-5 for the parts outside the CDR3, the full variable domain is DVKVTQSSRYLVKRTGEKVFLECVQDMDHENMFWYRQDPGLGLRLIYFSYDVKMKEKGDIPEGYSVSREKKERFSLILESASTNQTSMYLCASSTDQPQHFGDGTRLSIL.

This clone was seen a few times. This chain connects TRBV10-2 to TRBJ2-7, with D perhaps TRBD2 (5 bases). Trimming removed 6 bases from V and 2 bases from J, with 14 bases in between. The CDR3 is 14 amino acids. Germline assignment: CDR1 WSHSY and CDR2 SAAADI. The CDR3 spells CASRADPGPYEQYF. Written as DNA, the CDR3 is TGCGCCAGCAGAGCGGACCCGGGTCCCTACGAGCAGTACTTC.

In its sample, this clone was seen once. The chain employs TRBV5-1 and TRBJ2-5; perhaps TRBD2 as D (5 bases). Germline values: CDR1 SGHRS, CDR2 YFSETQ. The CDR3 runs to 14 residues. The germline V and J ends were trimmed by 4 bases and 5 bases, with 15 bases remaining between them. The CDR3 loop reads CASSPRGGGETQYF. The CDR3 region has the DNA TGCGCCAGCAGCCCCCGCGGAGGTGGGGAGACCCAGTACTTC.

The V call is TRBV29-1, the J call TRBJ2-5; 9 nucleotides line up with TRBD2. CDR1 and CDR2 (germline): SQVTM, ANQGSEA. This CDR3 has 17 amino acids. Trimming cost V 0 bases and J 7 bases; bases outside gene matches: 15. CDR3 sequence (DNA): TGCAGCGTTGAAGATCGTGGTAGCGGGGGCCGGTGGAGGACCCAGTACTTC. It is translated as CSVEDRGSGGRWRTQYF.

V and J are TRBV5-1 and TRBJ2-1, with 7 bases matching TRBD2. V lost 0 bases, J lost 9 bases, and 12 bases stayed unmatched. The CDR3 totals 16 residues. The V gene's germline CDR1 is SGHRS and CDR2 YFSETQ. DNA of the CDR3: TGCGCCAGCAGCTTGGTTATCTCGGGGGAGGGCGCTGAGCAGTTCTTC. Amino acid sequence: CASSLVISGEGAEQFF.

This clone was counted a few times. The chain recombines TRBV5-1 with TRBJ1-6; TRBD1 matches at 9 bases. CDR3 size: 13 residues. V gave up 7 bases and J gave up 7 bases; unmatched junction bases: 3. The germline V gene has CDR1 SGHRS and CDR2 YFSETQ. The CDR3 region is CASRGQGNSPLHF. The CDR3 nucleotides are TGCGCCAGCCGGGGACAGGGAAATTCACCCCTCCACTTT.

This chain joins TRBV6-2 or TRBV6-3 and TRBJ1-5, with D unclear. The V end was cut by 1 base, the J end by 4 bases, with 17 bases between. The CDR3 has 17 residues. In germline, CDR1 is MNHEY, CDR2 SVGEGT. The CDR3 nucleotides read TGTGCCAGCAGTTACTTAGCGGGAGGGATTAGGAATCAGCCCCAGCATTTT. It translates to CASSYLAGGIRNQPQHF.

The chain employs TRBV11-3 and TRBJ1-4; D uncertain. Germline values: CDR1 SGHNT, CDR2 YENEEA. The CDR3 is made up of 15 amino acids. V lost 1 base to trimming and J lost 4 bases, with 10 bases between them. CDR3 sequence (DNA): TGTGCCAGCAGCTTAGGAGGGATTGGTAATGAAAAACTGTTTTTT. Protein sequence: CASSLGGIGNEKLFF.

The sample holds one count of this clone. The rearrangement uses TRBV11-3 and TRBJ1-6, with D uncertain. CDR1 and CDR2 (germline): SGHNT, YENEEA. This CDR3 spans 16 amino acids. Deletions cut 0 bases from V and 7 bases from J, with 13 bases between. The CDR3 DNA follows: TGTGCCAGCAGCTTAGATTCGGGCGGGGTGAATTCACCCCTCCACTTT. The encoded protein is CASSLDSGGVNSPLHF.

This chain joins TRBV5-4 and TRBJ2-3, with D perhaps matching TRBD2 (6 bases). The CDR3 runs to 14 residues. With 4 bases removed from V and 3 bases from J, the gap between germline ends came to 12 bases. Germline CDR1 SGHNT, CDR2 YYREEE (reference sequence). The CDR3 protein is CASSMTSYTDTQYF. In DNA, the CDR3 is TGTGCCAGCAGCATGACTAGTTATACAGATACGCAGTATTTT. Full variable domain (remainder filled in from reference TRBV5-4 and TRBJ2-3): ETGVTQSPTHLIKTRGQQVTLRCSSQSGHNTVSWYQQALGQGPQFIFQYYREEENGRGNFPPRFSGLQFPNYSSELNVNALELDDSALYLCASSMTSYTDTQYFGPGTRLTVL.

This rearrangement joins TRBV28 to TRBJ1-2, with TRBD1 as a possible D gene (5 bases). V lost 3 bases to trimming and J lost 1 base, with 15 bases between them. Looked up from germline, CDR1 is MDHEN and CDR2 is SYDVKM. CDR3 length: 16 residues. The CDR3: CASSFPGGGGNYGYTF. CDR3 sequence (DNA): TGTGCCAGCAGTTTCCCCGGTGGGGGAGGTAACTATGGCTACACCTTC.

The J gene is TRBJ1-5, the V gene TRBV5-1, with D maybe TRBD1 (6 bases). The CDR3 totals 15 residues. V lost 0 bases to trimming and J lost 6 bases, with 13 bases between them. CDR1 SGHRS and CDR2 YFSETQ come from the germline V gene. The CDR3 spells CASSLGQGLGQPQHF. The CDR3 coding sequence is TGCGCCAGCAGCTTGGGGCAGGGGCTGGGTCAGCCCCAGCATTTT. Using reference TRBV5-1 and TRBJ1-5 for the parts outside the CDR3, the full variable domain is KAGVTQTPRYLIKTRGQQVTLSCSPISGHRSVSWYQQTPGQGLQFLFEYFSETQRNKGNFPGRFSGRQFSNSRSEMNVSTLELGDSALYLCASSLGQGLGQPQHFGDGTRLSIL.

J is TRBJ2-7 and V is TRBV3-1 (or the pseudogene TRBV3-2); 7 bases are shared with TRBD2. Germline assignment: CDR1 LGHDT and CDR2 YNNKEL (reference sequence). The CDR3 totals 15 residues. The trim removed 0 bases at V and 0 bases at J, leaving 2 bases unmatched. CDR3 in DNA: TGTGCCAGCAGCCAAGACCGGGGGGACTCCTACGAGCAGTACTTC. Its protein product is CASSQDRGDSYEQYF.

The CDR3 here is CASSGDKDREQYF. CDR3 nucleotide sequence: TGTGCCAGCAGTGGGGACAAGGATCGGGAGCAGTACTTC. This rearrangement joins TRBV6-6 to TRBJ2-7; weak D call: TRBD1 (6 bases). The V end lost 5 bases, the J end lost 7 bases, and 15 bases lay between the germline ends. Germline V lookup: CDR1 MNHNY, CDR2 SVGAGI (reference sequence). The CDR3 extends over 13 amino acids.

This clone was found many times. This chain links TRBV4-3 with TRBJ2-2, with D tentatively TRBD1 (5 bases). The germline V and J ends were trimmed by 0 bases and 4 bases, with 12 bases remaining between them. CDR1 is LGHNA and CDR2 is YSLEER in the germline V gene. This CDR3 contains 16 residues. CDR3 sequence reads: CASSQDLGATTGELFF. The CDR3 DNA reads TGCGCCAGCAGCCAAGATCTAGGGGCGACCACCGGGGAGCTGTTTTTT.

The V gene is TRBV12-3 or TRBV12-4, the J gene TRBJ1-1; no clear D gene. Trimming shortened V by 6 bases and J by 1 base, and 9 bases separated the two germline ends. This CDR3 contains 13 residues. CDR3 sequence reads: CASSRNANTEAFF. CDR3 nucleotide sequence: TGTGCCAGCAGCAGAAACGCGAACACTGAAGCTTTCTTT.

A word on this clone: Other DNA sequences in the sample encode the same CDR3. The chain combines TRBV5-1 with TRBJ2-3; D uncertain. The germline V and J ends were trimmed by 3 bases and 0 bases, with 2 bases remaining between them. The CDR3 length is 12 residues. The germline CDR1 and CDR2 sequences are SGHRS and YFSETQ. Written as DNA, the CDR3 is TGCGCCAGCAGCTCAAGCACAGATACGCAGTATTTT. It is translated as CASSSSTDTQYF.

This rearrangement joins TRBV5-5 to TRBJ1-6; D is unresolved. Germline values: CDR1 SGHKS, CDR2 YYEKEE (reference sequence). This CDR3 is 20 amino acids long. Trimming removed 4 bases from V and 0 bases from J, with 23 bases in between. CDR3 sequence reads: CASSRYLSTTSSSYNSPLHF. The CDR3 DNA reads as TGTGCCAGCAGCCGATACCTTTCGACAACGTCAAGCTCCTATAATTCACCCCTCCACTTT.

The rearrangement uses TRBV3-1 (or the pseudogene TRBV3-2) and TRBJ2-3, with TRBD2 identical over 9 bases. V trimming: 1 base; J trimming: 2 bases; junction bases outside the gene matches: 7. Germline values: CDR1 LGHDT, CDR2 YNNKEL (reference sequence). This CDR3 region has 17 residues. The CDR3 region has the DNA TGTGCCAGCAGCCAAGGAACGACTAGCGGTTTCACAGATACGCAGTATTTT. It is translated as CASSQGTTSGFTDTQYF.

Comments on this clone: One end of the junction fails to match germline, which may point to a read error. This sequence joins TRBV23-1 and TRBJ1-2; D is undetermined. TRBV23-1 is identified as an open reading frame with a role that is uncertain. The CDR3 is 10 amino acids. CDR3 loop: CASSIRRHAF. The CDR3 region has the DNA TGCGCCAGCAGCATTCGGAGGCACGCCTTC.